Listed here are 30 T cell receptor beta chains from one sample, sequenced in a study of blood T cell repertoires in COVID-19 (dated by TCRdb to the early 2020s). Receptor amplification or capture employed the immunoSEQ multiplex PCR assay. TCRdb carries this immuneACCESS record with in-frame sequences only. Its versions omit some clonotypes, under half of them owing to an unresolved V gene in the studies checked, with the rest unexplained. The sample table records approximately 100,000 clones; around 84% of these occur just once. The ten largest clonotypes hold roughly 25% of the sample. The specimen sequenced was peripheral blood. The receptors originated from a man aged 55 to 70 with acute or convalescent COVID-19.

The chain couples TRBV9 to TRBJ2-3, with no clear D. V was pared by 0 bases and J by 6 bases, with 14 bases between. The CDR3 has 15 residues. The germline V gene encodes CDR1 SGDLS and CDR2 YYNGEE. CDR3 nucleotides: TGTGCCAGCAGCGTAGTCGGTGAGTCCGTGGATACGCAGTATTTT. Translation gives CASSVVGESVDTQYF.

The rearrangement uses TRBV19 and TRBJ2-7, with TRBD1 matching 7 bases. This CDR3 is built from 16 residues. Losses at the gene ends were 0 bases for V and 3 bases for J; bases not matched to a gene: 8. Germline V gene lookup returns CDR1 LNHDA and CDR2 SQIVND (reference sequence). CDR3 sequence (DNA): TGTGCCAGTAGTATAGATCACAGGGGCCCAAACTACGAGCAGTACTTC. It yields the protein CASSIDHRGPNYEQYF.

Here the CDR3 reads CASSDMGQGQFF. Here the CDR3 DNA reads TGCGCCAGCAGCGATATGGGACAGGGGCAGTTCTTC. The chain couples TRBV5-1 to TRBJ2-1; 9 bases are a match to TRBD1. The germline V gene has CDR1 SGHRS and CDR2 YFSETQ. The CDR3 length is 12 residues. With 4 bases clipped from V and 12 bases from J, the junction kept 5 bases outside the gene matches.

The chain carries TRBV9 and TRBJ2-4, with 9 bases identical to TRBD1. CDR1 and CDR2 (germline): SGDLS, YYNGEE. V dropped 4 bases and J dropped 4; count of bases not matched to a gene: 9. CDR3 size: 16 residues. The DNA for the CDR3 is TGTGCCAGCAGCCCTACCGGGACAGGGACAAAAAACATTCAGTACTTC. Its protein product is CASSPTGTGTKNIQYF.

The gene calls are TRBV5-5 and TRBJ2-7; D call uncertain. V lost 1 base and J lost 6, with 11 bases in between. This CDR3 has 13 amino acids. The germline CDR1 and CDR2 sequences are SGHKS and YYEKEE (reference sequence). CDR3 coding DNA: TGTGCCAGCAGCTTGCCCCCAATCGGCGAGCAGTACTTC. This gives the protein CASSLPPIGEQYF.

CDR3 residues: CASSEKRGSTDTQYF. The CDR3 DNA reads TGTGCCAGCAGTGAAAAGCGGGGATCCACAGATACGCAGTATTTT. The chain links TRBV2 to TRBJ2-3, with 7 positions matching TRBD2. The germline CDR1 and CDR2 sequences are SNHLY and FYNNEI. Trimming at V came to 2 bases and at J to 2 bases, leaving 4 bases not matched to a gene. This CDR3 contains 15 residues.

The V gene is TRBV11-3, the J gene TRBJ2-1, with TRBD2 identical over 13 bases. Germline V gives CDR1 SGHNT, CDR2 YENEEA. The CDR3 consists of 20 residues. Trimming cost V 5 bases and J 1 base; bases outside gene matches: 14. Here the CDR3 DNA reads TGTGCCAGCAGCCCCCGGACTAGCGGGGGCTCTCTACCGTCCTACAATGAGCAGTTCTTC. This gives the protein CASSPRTSGGSLPSYNEQFF. Drawing the rest from reference TRBV11-3 and TRBJ2-1, the complete variable domain is EAGVVQSPRYKIIEKKQPVAFWCNPISGHNTLYWYLQNLGQGPELLIRYENEEAVDDSQLPKDRFSAERLKGVDSTLKIQPAELGDSAVYLCASSPRTSGGSLPSYNEQFFGPGTRLTVL.

This clone was recorded a few times. The chain carries TRBV18 and TRBJ1-5; 7 positions agree with TRBD1. From germline, CDR1 is KGHSH and CDR2 LQKENI. This CDR3 has 17 residues. The trim removed 5 bases at V and 1 base at J, leaving 11 bases unmatched. The CDR3 DNA is TGTGCCAGCTCAATCCGACAGGGCGGTGAGAGCAATCAGCCCCAGCATTTT. Its protein is CASSIRQGGESNQPQHF.

The rearrangement links TRBV2 to TRBJ1-5; possible D gene TRBD1, 5 bases. From germline, CDR1 is SNHLY and CDR2 FYNNEI. Between the trimmed V and J ends, which lost 6 bases and 6 bases, there was a span of 15 bases. The CDR3 is made up of 14 amino acids. The CDR3 DNA sequence: TGTGCCAGCAGCGGGCGACAGTTAGTTCAGCCCCAGCATTTT. It yields the protein CASSGRQLVQPQHF.

This clone is a singleton in its sample. The genes are TRBV2 and TRBJ1-4; D perhaps matches TRBD1 (6 bases). The CDR3 spans 15 residues. Per the germline V gene, CDR1 is SNHLY and CDR2 is FYNNEI. The V gene lost 3 bases and the J gene lost 8 bases, with 16 bases spanning the gap. The CDR3 reads CASSDRQAKNEKLFF. CDR3 coding DNA: TGTGCCAGCAGTGATCGACAGGCCAAGAACGAAAAACTGTTTTTT.

V is TRBV19 and J is TRBJ2-7, with 8 bases aligning to TRBD1. From germline, CDR1 is LNHDA and CDR2 SQIVND (reference sequence). Trimming at V came to 5 bases and at J to 5 bases, leaving 5 bases not matched to a gene. The CDR3 contains 13 residues. This chain's CDR3 is CASSFRTGHEQYF. CDR3 coding DNA: TGTGCCAGTAGTTTTCGGACAGGGCACGAGCAGTACTTC.

J is TRBJ1-2 and V is TRBV30; D unclear. Trimming stripped 3 bases from V and 3 bases from J, with 11 bases between. This CDR3 has 13 amino acids. Germline V gene lookup returns CDR1 GTSNPN and CDR2 SVGIG (reference sequence). The CDR3 is CAWRFWEHYGYTF. As DNA, the CDR3 is TGTGCCTGGAGATTTTGGGAGCACTATGGCTACACCTTC. Full variable domain (remainder filled in from reference TRBV30 and TRBJ1-2): SQTIHQWPATLVQPVGSPLSLECTVEGTSNPNLYWYRQAAGRGLQLLFYSVGIGQISSEVPQNLSASRPQDRQFILSSKKLLLSDSGFYLCAWRFWEHYGYTFGSGTRLTVV.

The rearrangement links TRBV12-3 or TRBV12-4 to TRBJ1-2, with D possibly TRBD1 on 5 matching bases. CDR3 size: 12 residues. Trimming pared 6 bases from V and 2 bases from J, leaving 7 bases between. CDR3 region: CASRQGNYGYTF. In nucleotides, the CDR3 is TGTGCCAGCAGGCAGGGAAACTATGGCTACACCTTC.

This chain uses TRBV28 with TRBJ2-7; the match to TRBD1 covers 8 bases. The CDR3 has 13 residues. Germline V CDR1 and CDR2: MDHEN, SYDVKM. Trimming took 4 bases from V and 6 from J; bases not matched to a gene: 5. CDR3 sequence: CASSSGQGPEQYV. The CDR3 nucleotides are TGTGCCAGCAGTTCCGGACAGGGTCCCGAGCAGTACGTC.

The chain uses TRBV25-1 and TRBJ1-1; D is possibly TRBD1 (5 bases). This CDR3 is built from 14 residues. V gave up 5 bases and J gave up 8 bases, with 18 bases separating them. Germline CDR1 and CDR2: MGHDK and SYGVNS. The CDR3 protein is CASSRGGFRGEAFF. The CDR3 DNA reads TGTGCCAGCAGTCGTGGGGGGTTCCGTGGGGAAGCTTTCTTT.

This clone is a singleton in its sample. The chain links TRBV2 to TRBJ2-1; 7 bases align to TRBD2. V lost 8 bases and J lost 0; bases outside the gene matches: 4. The germline CDR1 and CDR2 sequences are SNHLY and FYNNEI. There are 14 residues in the CDR3. CDR3 coding DNA: TGTGCCAGCCTAGCGGCGACCTCCTACAATGAGCAGTTCTTC. Amino acids: CASLAATSYNEQFF.

The chain links TRBV11-2 to TRBJ1-1, with 9 bases identical to TRBD1. CDR1 and CDR2 from the germline V gene are SGHAT and FQNNGV. J gave up 6 bases and V 5 bases, and 16 bases lay outside the gene matches. This CDR3 has 17 amino acids. The CDR3, as DNA: TGTGCCAGCAGCATCCTACAGGGGGCGAACTTTCGTGCTGAAGCTTTCTTT. This gives the protein CASSILQGANFRAEAFF.

The rearrangement links TRBV14 to TRBJ1-6; TRBD1 aligns across 7 bases. CDR1 and CDR2 (germline): SGHDN, FVKESK. The CDR3 has 15 amino acids. The J segment lost 7 bases and the V segment lost 1 base, leaving 4 bases of the junction unmatched. This CDR3 is CASSQVSGGNSPLHF. DNA for the CDR3: TGTGCCAGCAGCCAAGTTTCAGGGGGGAATTCACCCCTCCACTTT. The entire variable domain, with the rest obtained from reference TRBV14 and TRBJ1-6, is as follows: EAGVTQFPSHSVIEKGQTVTLRCDPISGHDNLYWYRRVMGKEIKFLLHFVKESKQDESGMPNNRFLAERTGGTYSTLKVQPAELEDSGVYFCASSQVSGGNSPLHFGNGTRLTVT.

This sequence joins TRBV24-1 and TRBJ2-1, with D unclear. CDR3 size: 11 residues. The V end was cut by 9 bases, the J end by 5 bases, with 7 bases between. Germline values: CDR1 KGHDR, CDR2 SFDVKD. CDR3 in amino acids: CATAQNNEQFF. CDR3 bases: TGTGCCACCGCCCAGAACAATGAGCAGTTCTTC.

V gene TRBV28 combines with J gene TRBJ1-5; D remains ambiguous. With 2 bases removed from V and 4 bases from J, the gap between germline ends came to 6 bases. Germline loops: CDR1 MDHEN, CDR2 SYDVKM. The CDR3 totals 13 residues. The CDR3 bases are TGTGCCAGCAGTTTAACATATAATCAGCCCCAGCATTTT. Translating gives CASSLTYNQPQHF.

The chain couples TRBV4-2 to TRBJ2-3; 11 nucleotides line up with TRBD2. In germline, CDR1 is LGHNA, CDR2 YNFKEQ. The V and J ends lost 4 bases and 0 bases, in that order; junction bases with no gene match: 3. This CDR3 contains 16 residues. The CDR3 coding sequence is TGTGCCAGCAGCCCATCTAGCGGGGGGAGCACAGATACGCAGTATTTT. Its translation: CASSPSSGGSTDTQYF.

The chain recombines TRBV5-6 with TRBJ2-7; D unclear. V lost 4 bases to trimming and J lost 0 bases, with 17 bases between them. In germline, CDR1 is SGHDT, CDR2 YYEEEE. The CDR3 runs to 16 residues. CDR3: CASSRRTSRSSYEQYV. DNA of the CDR3: TGTGCCAGCAGCCGACGAACCTCTAGGAGCTCCTACGAGCAGTACGTC.

The rearrangement links TRBV2 to TRBJ2-4, with 7 positions matching TRBD2. The CDR3 is 15 amino acids. The germline V gene has CDR1 SNHLY and CDR2 FYNNEI. With V trimmed by 8 bases and J by 0 bases, 7 bases remained unmatched. CDR3 sequence (DNA): TGTGCCAGCCGGGGGGATTTTATAGCCAAAAACATTCAGTACTTC. This sequence encodes CASRGDFIAKNIQYF.

This clone is a singleton in its sample. The chain combines TRBV7-8 with TRBJ1-5; D not certain. With 5 bases removed from V and 2 bases from J, the gap between germline ends came to 19 bases. Germline V gene sequence: CDR1 SGHVS, CDR2 FQNEAQ. There are 17 residues in the CDR3. CDR3 residues: CASSPSGITRGNQPQHF. The DNA of the CDR3 is TGTGCCAGCAGCCCCAGTGGTATTACCCGGGGCAATCAGCCCCAGCATTTT.

This rearrangement joins TRBV2 to TRBJ1-2; tentative D call: TRBD1 (6 bases). V was clipped by 2 bases and J by 5 bases, with 12 bases between them. The CDR3 has 14 residues. The germline gives CDR1 SNHLY, CDR2 FYNNEI. CDR3 coding DNA: TGTGCCAGCAGTGAATTCGACAGGCGGTATGGCTACACCTTC. Translation: CASSEFDRRYGYTF.

In its sample, this clone is medium-sized. This chain connects TRBV28 to TRBJ2-1; 8 nucleotides line up with TRBD2. V shed 8 bases and J 10 bases; nucleotides not matched to a gene: 13. CDR3 length: 14 amino acids. CDR1 and CDR2 (germline): MDHEN, SYDVKM. DNA for the CDR3: TGTGCCAGCGCCTCGGCGGGGGGCGCCAGGGAGCAGTTCTTC. It translates to CASASAGGAREQFF.

This chain connects TRBV28 to TRBJ1-1; D gene ambiguous. The CDR3 consists of 15 residues. Germline CDR1 is MDHEN and CDR2 is SYDVKM. Trimming removed 2 bases at V and 2 bases at J, with 12 bases between. CDR3 DNA: TGTGCCAGCAGTTTACCCCGGGGTTTCAACACTGAAGCTTTCTTT. It is translated as CASSLPRGFNTEAFF.

V usage is TRBV18 and J usage is TRBJ1-1; D ambiguous. The CDR3 runs 17 residues. The V gene lost 5 bases and the J gene lost 4 bases, with 23 bases spanning the gap. The germline gives CDR1 KGHSH, CDR2 LQKENI. The CDR3 bases are TGTGCCAGCTCAAGCCGACGAGGCGGCTCCTTGGGCACTGAAGCTTTCTTT. Protein: CASSSRRGGSLGTEAFF.

This chain connects TRBV6-5 to TRBJ2-4; tentatively, D is TRBD2 (6 bases). This CDR3 comprises 15 residues. V lost 6 bases, J lost 1 base, and 13 bases lay in between. Germline lookup yields CDR1 MNHEY and CDR2 SVGAGI. CDR3 residues: CASRAGLLAKNIQYF. As DNA, the CDR3 is TGTGCCAGCAGGGCGGGACTTCTTGCCAAAAACATTCAGTACTTC.

This clone was observed a handful of times. The chain couples TRBV9 to TRBJ2-7; the D gene is possibly TRBD2 (6 bases). In germline, CDR1 is SGDLS, CDR2 YYNGEE. This CDR3 has 15 residues. The V end was cut by 4 bases, the J end by 3 bases, with 17 bases between. The CDR3 sequence: CASSSLAEPVYEQYF. The DNA of the CDR3 is TGTGCCAGCAGCTCCTTAGCGGAACCGGTCTACGAGCAGTACTTC.